This TCR beta chain appears in the sequencing data of a study of blood T cells in healthy people across ages. Study details: Template-switching capture recovered about one barcoded beta molecule per two T cells. Study-wide points: PBMCs went unsorted, and a conclusive naive versus antigen-experienced comparison was therefore prevented.

A second 7 to 11 cycle PCR used barcoded and J-beta primers. TCRdb re-derived calls from the 5' RACE reads in MiXCR, one entry per CDR3 protein. The sample carries roughly 720,000 distinct CDR3 sequences, 53% recorded once. This CDR3 contains 19 residues. The germline V gene has CDR1 MNHEY and CDR2 SMNVEV (reference sequence). V was cut by 0 bases and J by 1 base, with 20 bases left in between. This clonotype was detected a few times. Its antigen is not identified. The receptor was isolated from a man at least 80 years old in good health. Input material: blood. The rearrangement joins TRBV27 to TRBJ2-3, with D uncertain. The CDR3 nucleotides read TGTGCCAGCAGTTTATCTTGGGGTGCCCTCTCTTGGGGCACAGATACGCAGTATTTT. Residues: CASSLSWGALSWGTDTQYF.